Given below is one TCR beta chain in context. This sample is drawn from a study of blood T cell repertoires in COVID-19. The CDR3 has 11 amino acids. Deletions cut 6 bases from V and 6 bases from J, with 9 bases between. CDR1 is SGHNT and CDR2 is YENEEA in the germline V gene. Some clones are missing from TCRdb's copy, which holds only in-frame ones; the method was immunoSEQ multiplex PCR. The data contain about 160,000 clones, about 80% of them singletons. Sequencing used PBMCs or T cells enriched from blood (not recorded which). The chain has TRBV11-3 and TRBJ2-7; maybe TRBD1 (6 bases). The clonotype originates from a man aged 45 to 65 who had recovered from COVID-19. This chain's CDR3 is CASSSQGEQYF. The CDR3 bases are TGTGCCAGCAGTTCACAGGGCGAGCAGTACTTC.